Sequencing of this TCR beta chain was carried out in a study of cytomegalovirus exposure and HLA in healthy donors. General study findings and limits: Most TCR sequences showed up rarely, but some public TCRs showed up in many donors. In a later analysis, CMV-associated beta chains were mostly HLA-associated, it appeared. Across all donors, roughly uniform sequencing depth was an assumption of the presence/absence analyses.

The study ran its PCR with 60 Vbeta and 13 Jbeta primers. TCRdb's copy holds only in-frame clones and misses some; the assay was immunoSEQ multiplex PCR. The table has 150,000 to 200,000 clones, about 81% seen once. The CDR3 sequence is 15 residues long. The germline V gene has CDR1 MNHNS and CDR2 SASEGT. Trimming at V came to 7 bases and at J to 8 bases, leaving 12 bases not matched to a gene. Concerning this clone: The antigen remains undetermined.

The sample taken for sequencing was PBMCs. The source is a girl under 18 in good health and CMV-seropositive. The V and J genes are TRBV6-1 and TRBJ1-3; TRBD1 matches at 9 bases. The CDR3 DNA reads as TGTGCCAGCACCCGAGACGGGACAGGGACGTACACCATATATTTT. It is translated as CASTRDGTGTYTIYF.